Following are 13 T cell receptor beta chains from one sample sequenced in a study of blood T cells in healthy people across ages. Using a J-beta primer mix together with a sample-barcoded 5' primer, a second PCR was run for roughly 7 to 11 cycles. MiXCR was run by TCRdb on the 5' RACE reads, yielding one entry per CDR3 protein. The table records about 640,000 distinct CDR3 sequences, roughly three fifths of them present only once. The source material was blood. The receptors stem from a man aged 60 to 75 in good health.

This chain joins TRBV3-1 and TRBJ2-7, with D possibly matching TRBD1 (5 bases). The ends were cut back, 1 base at V and 4 bases at J, with 5 bases in the middle. Looked up from germline, CDR1 is LGHDT and CDR2 is YNNKEL (reference sequence). This CDR3 comprises 12 residues. CDR3 sequence (DNA): TGTGCCAGCAGCCAAGGACAGTACGAGCAGTACTTC. Translation: CASSQGQYEQYF.

The rearrangement joins TRBV12-3 or TRBV12-4 to TRBJ2-3, with 9 bases that match TRBD2. The CDR3 is made up of 15 amino acids. Unmatched junction bases numbered 6, after V lost 1 base and J lost 7 bases. In DNA, the CDR3 is TGTGCCAGCAGTTTAGAGGCGGGGGGGCCTAATACGCAGTATTTT. This sequence encodes CASSLEAGGPNTQYF.

The chain recombines TRBV12-5 with TRBJ2-5, with D hard to call. V was clipped by 1 base and J by 0 bases, with 3 bases between them. Per the germline V gene, CDR1 is LGHNT and CDR2 is FRNRAP. This CDR3 spans 13 amino acids. This CDR3 reads CASGLGHQETQYF. CDR3 nucleotide sequence: TGTGCTAGTGGTTTGGGCCACCAAGAGACCCAGTACTTC. The complete variable domain, with remaining parts taken from reference TRBV12-5 and TRBJ2-5, reads DARVTQTPRHKVTEMGQEVTMRCQPILGHNTVFWYRQTMMQGLELLAYFRNRAPLDDSGMPKDRFSAEMPDATLATLKIQPSEPRDSAVYFCASGLGHQETQYFGPGTRLLVL.

This clonotype was observed a few times. V is TRBV11-2 and J is TRBJ2-5; D is unclear. The CDR3 is 15 amino acids. Trimming took 5 bases from V and 5 from J, leaving 18 bases between them. Germline V gene sequence: CDR1 SGHAT, CDR2 FQNNGV. CDR3 sequence (DNA): TGTGCCAGCAGCATACCCGGCGGTCGGCGGGAGACCCAGTACTTC. Translation gives CASSIPGGRRETQYF.

This chain joins TRBV27 and TRBJ2-7; the D gene is possibly TRBD1 (6 bases). The CDR3 is 13 residues long. Germline loops: CDR1 MNHEY, CDR2 SMNVEV (reference sequence). V was cut by 6 bases and J by 2 bases, with 11 bases left in between. CDR3: CASRLQGAYEQYF. CDR3 sequence (DNA): TGTGCCAGCAGGCTACAGGGAGCCTACGAGCAGTACTTC.

V gene TRBV4-1 combines with J gene TRBJ2-1; 11 positions match TRBD2. J gave up 4 bases and V 4 bases, and 6 bases lay outside the gene matches. This CDR3 region has 16 residues. The germline V gene encodes CDR1 MGHRA and CDR2 YSYEKL. DNA for the CDR3: TGCGCCAGCAGCCTCCAGACTAGCGGGGTGTACAATGAGCAGTTCTTC. It codes for CASSLQTSGVYNEQFF.

The table lists this clonotype with a few counts. The chain recombines TRBV29-1 with TRBJ2-6; D possibly corresponds to TRBD1 (5 bases). Per germline, CDR1 SQVTM and CDR2 ANQGSEA. The CDR3 spans 14 residues. V lost 6 bases, J lost 0 bases, and 9 bases lay in between. CDR3 coding DNA: TGCAGCGTAGCAGGGCCCTCTGGGGCCAACGTCCTGACTTTC. Its translation is CSVAGPSGANVLTF.

V gene TRBV6-2 or TRBV6-3 combines with J gene TRBJ1-2; maybe TRBD1 (5 bases). Trimming took 6 bases from V and 4 from J, leaving 12 bases between them. CDR3 length: 13 residues. The germline gives CDR1 MNHEY, CDR2 SVGEGT. CDR3 DNA sequence: TGTGCCAGCAGGCAGGGTCCCGTCTATGGCTACACCTTC. The encoded protein is CASRQGPVYGYTF.

The chain recombines TRBV6-2 or TRBV6-3 with TRBJ1-1; TRBD1 aligns across 7 bases. J lost 0 bases, V lost 4 bases, and 5 bases had no gene match. The CDR3 totals 15 residues. Germline V gives CDR1 MNHEY, CDR2 SVGEGT. The CDR3 sequence is CASSSAGGVNTEAFF. CDR3 bases: TGTGCCAGCAGTTCAGCAGGGGGAGTGAACACTGAAGCTTTCTTT.

The CDR3 DNA sequence: TGTGCCAGCAGCTTAGCTAATAGCAGATACAATGAGCAGTTCTTC. This encodes CASSLANSRYNEQFF. This sequence joins TRBV7-2 and TRBJ2-1; no definite D call. This CDR3 contains 15 residues. CDR1 is SGHTA and CDR2 is FQGNSA in the germline V gene. V was pared by 0 bases and J by 4 bases, with 10 bases between. Looking up the rest from reference TRBV7-2 and TRBJ2-1 gives the full variable domain: GAGVSQSPSNKVTEKGKDVELRCDPISGHTALYWYRQSLGQGLEFLIYFQGNSAPDKSGLPSDRFSAERTGGSVSTLTIQRTQQEDSAVYLCASSLANSRYNEQFFGPGTRLTVL.

V is TRBV7-2 and J is TRBJ2-3; D unclear. Trimming pared 4 bases from V and 6 bases from J, leaving 11 bases between. This CDR3 comprises 13 residues. Germline V lookup: CDR1 SGHTA, CDR2 FQGNSA. CDR3 in amino acids: CASSYQARDTQYF. CDR3 sequence (DNA): TGTGCCAGCAGCTACCAAGCTCGGGATACGCAGTATTTT.

The sample holds a few counts of this clonotype. This chain connects TRBV27 to TRBJ2-1; 9 bases map to TRBD2. V trimming: 5 bases; J trimming: 8 bases; junction bases outside the gene matches: 7. The CDR3 is made up of 14 amino acids. Germline V gives CDR1 MNHEY, CDR2 SMNVEV (reference sequence). The CDR3 DNA sequence: TGTGCCAGCAGTCGGCGGGGGGGAATGGATGAGCAGTTCTTC. Its translation: CASSRRGGMDEQFF.

This clonotype turned up a few times. The rearrangement links TRBV28 to TRBJ2-7; 9 bases align to TRBD1. Germline CDR1 is MDHEN and CDR2 is SYDVKM. The CDR3 contains 13 residues. The V and J ends lost 9 bases and 3 bases, in that order; junction bases with no gene match: 6. The DNA for the CDR3 is TGTGCCAGGACGCCGGGACAGGGCTACGAGCAGTACTTC. Its translation is CARTPGQGYEQYF. Complete variable domain (other parts from reference TRBV28 and TRBJ2-7): DVKVTQSSRYLVKRTGEKVFLECVQDMDHENMFWYRQDPGLGLRLIYFSYDVKMKEKGDIPEGYSVSREKKERFSLILESASTNQTSMYLCARTPGQGYEQYFGPGTRLTVT.